These 28 T cell receptor beta chains were all obtained from the same sample, sequenced in a study of cytomegalovirus exposure and HLA in healthy donors. The PCR employed 60 Vbeta primers together with 13 Jbeta primers. Profiling relied on immunoSEQ multiplex PCR, and the TCRdb table lists in-frame clones only, not all of them. The sample includes approximately 170,000 clones, approximately 81% of them seen just once. Sample: PBMCs. The receptor source for this set is a male donor in good health and CMV-seronegative.

The J gene is TRBJ2-3, the V gene TRBV4-3, with 8 bases lining up with TRBD2. The V and J ends lost 3 bases and 5 bases, in that order; junction bases with no gene match: 7. This CDR3 has 15 amino acids. Germline V gene data show CDR1 as LGHNA and CDR2 as YSLEER. The CDR3 region is CASSQQSGGIDTQYF. The CDR3 DNA reads TGCGCCAGCAGCCAGCAGAGCGGGGGAATAGATACGCAGTATTTT.

This sequence joins TRBV19 and TRBJ2-2; D is unclear. In germline, CDR1 is LNHDA, CDR2 SQIVND (reference sequence). V lost 1 base and J lost 6, with 12 bases in between. The CDR3 has 15 amino acids. In DNA, the CDR3 is TGTGCCAGTAGTATAGTCCTACCTGGGCCCGGGGAGCTGTTTTTT. Encoded protein: CASSIVLPGPGELFF.

The chain recombines TRBV19 with TRBJ2-2; TRBD1 agrees at 10 bases. Per germline, CDR1 LNHDA and CDR2 SQIVND (reference sequence). CDR3 size: 15 residues. Trimming at V came to 5 bases and at J to 8 bases, leaving 8 bases not matched to a gene. Here the CDR3 DNA reads TGTGCCAGTAGTCTCCGGGACAGGGGCGTGGGGGAGCTGTTTTTT. This encodes CASSLRDRGVGELFF.

The chain employs TRBV2 and TRBJ2-3, with 8 nucleotides matching TRBD2. Trimming removed 6 bases from V and 2 bases from J; junction bases left unmatched: 7. CDR3 length: 15 residues. Germline lookup yields CDR1 SNHLY and CDR2 FYNNEI. This CDR3 is CASRVGGGLTDTQYF. The CDR3 DNA follows: TGTGCCAGCAGGGTCGGGGGGGGGCTCACAGATACGCAGTATTTT.

This chain uses TRBV5-1 with TRBJ2-7; 14 positions match TRBD2. Germline values: CDR1 SGHRS, CDR2 YFSETQ. After removal of 4 bases from V and 6 bases from J, the junction contained 12 bases not matched to a gene. The CDR3 sequence is 17 residues long. CDR3 sequence: CASSLGLAGGHKLEQYF. CDR3 DNA: TGCGCCAGCAGCCTAGGACTAGCGGGAGGACACAAGCTCGAGCAGTACTTC.

This sequence joins TRBV7-2 and TRBJ1-1, with D possibly TRBD1 on 5 matching bases. The CDR3 is 12 residues long. Germline loops: CDR1 SGHTA, CDR2 FQGNSA. V lost 4 bases and J lost 5, with 8 bases in between. The DNA for the CDR3 is TGTGCCAGCAGCTGGCGGGGGACTGAAGCTTTCTTT. It translates to CASSWRGTEAFF.

The chain couples TRBV28 to TRBJ1-1; D is perhaps TRBD1 (5 bases). The CDR3 extends over 16 amino acids. In germline, CDR1 is MDHEN, CDR2 SYDVKM. The ends were cut back, 2 bases at V and 4 bases at J, with 17 bases in the middle. As DNA, the CDR3 is TGTGCCAGCAGTTTACATACGGGGGGTTATAGCACTGAAGCTTTCTTT. It is translated as CASSLHTGGYSTEAFF.

The chain couples TRBV5-1 to TRBJ2-3; TRBD2 agrees at 9 bases. Trimming removed 2 bases from V and 3 bases from J; junction bases left unmatched: 10. This CDR3 is built from 17 residues. Germline lookup yields CDR1 SGHRS and CDR2 YFSETQ. The CDR3: CASSFGASGVQTDTQYF. CDR3 coding DNA: TGCGCCAGCAGCTTTGGGGCTAGCGGGGTTCAGACAGATACGCAGTATTTT.

This clone appeared a few times. The chain combines TRBV28 with TRBJ2-6; 9 bases are shared with TRBD1. V lost 6 bases, J lost 0 bases, and 12 bases stayed unmatched. CDR1 is MDHEN and CDR2 is SYDVKM in the germline V gene. The CDR3 is 19 residues long. CDR3 sequence (DNA): TGTGCCAGCAGCCTCCTAACAGGGGGCGCACCCTCTGGGGCCAACGTCCTGACTTTC. Protein product: CASSLLTGGAPSGANVLTF.

The CDR3 protein is CASSLPAGYGPFGNTIYF. The DNA of the CDR3 is TGTGCCAGCAGTTTACCTGCAGGGTACGGACCCTTTGGAAACACCATATATTTT. This chain uses TRBV28 with TRBJ1-3, with TRBD1 as a possible D gene (5 bases). The germline gives CDR1 MDHEN, CDR2 SYDVKM. Between the trimmed V and J ends, which lost 2 bases and 3 bases, there was a span of 20 bases. The CDR3 sequence is 18 residues long.

The genes are TRBV28 and TRBJ1-1; 7 bases agree with TRBD1. Germline loops: CDR1 MDHEN, CDR2 SYDVKM. V lost 8 bases to trimming and J lost 1 base; unmatched junction nucleotides: 10. The CDR3 has 15 amino acids. This CDR3 is CASFFLRGRNTEAFF. The CDR3 region has the DNA TGTGCCAGCTTTTTTCTCAGGGGGAGGAACACTGAAGCTTTCTTT.

This clone was seen only once. The chain couples TRBV28 to TRBJ2-1; tentative D call: TRBD1 (6 bases). V lost 6 bases and J lost 7, with 19 bases in between. This CDR3 is 15 amino acids long. Germline values: CDR1 MDHEN, CDR2 SYDVKM. CDR3 in amino acids: CASSDPDSPGNEQFF. In DNA form, the CDR3 reads TGTGCCAGCAGCGACCCGGACAGCCCTGGGAATGAGCAGTTCTTC.

CDR3 in amino acids: CASSSARGDRGKGTQYF. Here the CDR3 DNA reads TGTGCCAGCAGTTCCGCGAGAGGGGACAGGGGTAAGGGTACGCAGTATTTT. The V call is TRBV28, the J call TRBJ2-3, with 10 bases aligning to TRBD1. CDR3 length: 17 residues. The V and J ends lost 4 bases and 8 bases, in that order; junction bases with no gene match: 15. In germline, CDR1 is MDHEN, CDR2 SYDVKM.

The chain has TRBV7-2 and TRBJ2-3; D is uncertain. The CDR3 sequence is 13 residues long. The V gene's germline CDR1 is SGHTA and CDR2 FQGNSA. V lost 4 bases and J 6 bases, leaving 11 bases between the germline ends. The CDR3 reads CASSSSPPDTQYF. The CDR3 bases are TGTGCCAGCAGCTCCTCTCCTCCGGATACGCAGTATTTT.

This clone was seen more than once but under ten times. This chain links TRBV28 with TRBJ2-2, with 12 bases that match TRBD1. Germline CDR1 reads MDHEN; CDR2 reads SYDVKM. This CDR3 has 17 residues. The J segment lost 5 bases and the V segment lost 6 bases, leaving 10 bases of the junction unmatched. This CDR3 is CASRFSPGQGATGELFF. CDR3 bases: TGTGCCAGCAGATTTTCACCGGGACAGGGGGCGACCGGGGAGCTGTTTTTT. The full variable domain, with the rest looked up from reference TRBV28 and TRBJ2-2, is DVKVTQSSRYLVKRTGEKVFLECVQDMDHENMFWYRQDPGLGLRLIYFSYDVKMKEKGDIPEGYSVSREKKERFSLILESASTNQTSMYLCASRFSPGQGATGELFFGEGSRLTVL.

This chain joins TRBV2 and TRBJ1-2; D possibly corresponds to TRBD1 (6 bases). This CDR3 region has 12 residues. The germline V gene encodes CDR1 SNHLY and CDR2 FYNNEI. V gave up 5 bases and J gave up 8 bases, with 12 bases separating them. This chain's CDR3 is CASSYRDRGYTF. For the CDR3, the DNA is TGTGCCAGCAGTTACAGGGATCGGGGCTACACCTTC.

This rearrangement joins TRBV29-1 to TRBJ2-5, with 13 bases fitting TRBD2. Germline CDR1 SQVTM, CDR2 ANQGSEA. CDR3 length: 17 residues. The J segment lost 4 bases and the V segment lost 3 bases, leaving 11 bases of the junction unmatched. The CDR3 is CSVETGVGLAGVETQYF. The CDR3 DNA is TGCAGCGTTGAGACGGGGGTAGGACTAGCGGGAGTAGAGACCCAGTACTTC. Based on the CDR3 plus reference TRBV29-1 and TRBJ2-5, the full variable domain is SAVISQKPSRDICQRGTSLTIQCQVDSQVTMMFWYRQQPGQSLTLIATANQGSEATYESGFVIDKFPISRPNLTFSTLTVSNMSPEDSSIYLCSVETGVGLAGVETQYFGPGTRLLVL.

The chain has TRBV4-1 and TRBJ1-2; 9 positions agree with TRBD1. V shed 3 bases and J 0 bases; nucleotides not matched to a gene: 5. This CDR3 contains 16 residues. Germline loops: CDR1 MGHRA, CDR2 YSYEKL. This chain's CDR3 is CASSQGDRAANYGYTF. The CDR3 nucleotides are TGCGCCAGCAGCCAGGGGGACAGGGCGGCTAACTATGGCTACACCTTC.

The V and J genes are TRBV4-2 and TRBJ2-3, with 11 bases matching TRBD2. The CDR3 is made up of 18 amino acids. The germline CDR1 and CDR2 sequences are LGHNA and YNFKEQ. The V gene end was trimmed by 0 bases and the J gene end by 10 bases; junction bases not matched to a gene: 15. The CDR3 DNA is TGTGCCAGCAGCCAAGAAAGGTGGTTAGCGGGAGGGCAATTGGCGCAGTATTTT. Translating gives CASSQERWLAGGQLAQYF.

In regard to this clone: One end of the junction does not line up with germline, which may come from a read error. The chain uses TRBV30 and TRBJ2-7, with D hard to call. The CDR3 loop spans 11 amino acids. Germline V gene lookup returns CDR1 GTSNPN and CDR2 SVGIG (reference sequence). CDR3 protein: CTWSSFHEQYF. The CDR3 nucleotides read TGTACCTGGAGTAGCTTCCACGAGCAGTACTTC.

DNA for the CDR3: TGTGCCAGTAGTTACCCCGGGACAGGGACCTACGAGCAGTACTTC. Translated, it gives CASSYPGTGTYEQYF. The chain couples TRBV19 to TRBJ2-7; 9 nucleotides line up with TRBD1. J lost 2 bases, V lost 5 bases, and 7 bases had no gene match. The CDR3 loop spans 15 amino acids. In germline, CDR1 is LNHDA, CDR2 SQIVND (reference sequence).

This chain connects TRBV18 to TRBJ2-7, with D perhaps TRBD1 (5 bases). V was shortened by 4 bases and J by 0 bases, with 10 bases between the two germline ends. CDR3 length: 14 amino acids. In germline, CDR1 is KGHSH, CDR2 LQKENI. In DNA form, the CDR3 reads TGTGCCAGCTCACAGGGGCCAGGCTCCTACGAGCAGTACTTC. Protein product: CASSQGPGSYEQYF.

This clone was counted once. The rearrangement uses TRBV7-2 and TRBJ1-2; no reliable D call. The CDR3 runs 14 residues. The V and J ends lost 1 base and 8 bases respectively, with 14 bases between them. Per the germline V gene, CDR1 is SGHTA and CDR2 is FQGNSA. The CDR3 nucleotides read TGTGCCAGCAGCTTAGATCGCAGGCTCAGAGGCTACACCTTC. As protein: CASSLDRRLRGYTF.

The chain couples TRBV28 to TRBJ2-7, with TRBD1 identical over 8 bases. Unmatched junction bases numbered 11, after V lost 6 bases and J lost 4 bases. This CDR3 spans 15 amino acids. Per germline, CDR1 MDHEN and CDR2 SYDVKM. The CDR3 here is CASSPTGGPPYEQYF. The DNA of the CDR3 is TGTGCCAGCAGCCCAACAGGGGGGCCCCCTTACGAGCAGTACTTC.

This clone was detected a few times. The rearrangement uses TRBV18 and TRBJ1-4; 9 bases map to TRBD1. The CDR3 consists of 16 residues. The germline gives CDR1 KGHSH, CDR2 LQKENI. The V and J ends lost 3 bases and 8 bases, in that order; junction bases with no gene match: 10. The CDR3 DNA reads TGTGCCAGCTCACCCGAGCAAGGACAGGGGTTGGAAAAACTGTTTTTT. Translation: CASSPEQGQGLEKLFF.

With respect to this clone: At one of its ends the junction is not consistent with the germline gene, which may arise from a read error. The V call is TRBV30, the J call TRBJ1-2; 7 bases are a match to TRBD1. CDR3 size: 14 residues. From germline, CDR1 is GTSNPN and CDR2 SVGIG (reference sequence). The CDR3 DNA follows: TGTGCCTGGAGTGGGGGACAGACTTCCTATGGCTACCCCTTC. This encodes CAWSGGQTSYGYPF.

The chain combines TRBV6-1 with TRBJ1-4, with unresolved D. From germline, CDR1 is MNHNS and CDR2 SASEGT. The CDR3 runs to 15 residues. Trimming pared 7 bases from V and 8 bases from J, leaving 20 bases between. This chain's CDR3 is CASTRLRTGPEKLFF. The DNA for the CDR3 is TGTGCCAGCACCCGTCTCCGCACCGGTCCGGAAAAACTGTTTTTT.

The V call is TRBV5-4, the J call TRBJ2-7, with 7 bases identical to TRBD1. The germline V gene encodes CDR1 SGHNT and CDR2 YYREEE (reference sequence). The ends lost 4 bases at V and 4 bases at J; junction bases unmatched: 5. CDR3 size: 13 residues. The CDR3 here is CASSEKGAYEQYF. CDR3 in DNA: TGTGCCAGCAGCGAAAAGGGGGCTTACGAGCAGTACTTC.